Sequencing of this T cell receptor (beta chain) was carried out in a study of T cells in Graves' hyperthyroidism and ophthalmopathy. Background on the study: Upon initial diagnosis and before any treatment, peripheral blood was collected. Overall study findings and caveats: A model built on 13 V-J features separated ophthalmopathy from stable hyperthyroidism.

Diagnoses used clinical symptoms, serum thyroxine and TRAb, thyroid ultrasound and orbital computed tomography. RNA transcripts yielded amplified TCR beta CDR3 regions. HTBI primers were employed in a first-round RT-PCR of the TCR CDR3. TCRdb reanalysed the multiplex PCR reads using MiXCR and keeps one entry per CDR3 protein. The data show 470,000 or so distinct CDR3 sequences, less than 25% seen once. Regarding this clonotype: Its antigen is not known. At one end, the junction sequence differs from germline, possibly due to a read error.

Germline CDR1 SEHNR, CDR2 FQNEAQ (reference sequence). CDR3 length equals 12 residues. The receptor was derived from a man aged 18-30 years with Graves' hyperthyroidism. The source material was blood. The chain carries TRBV7-9 and TRBJ1-1; D possibly corresponds to TRBD1 (5 bases). This CDR3 reads CANSLGGTEAFF. CDR3 sequence (DNA): TGTGCCAACAGCTTGGGGGGGACTGAAGCTTTCTTT.